This T cell receptor beta chain was sequenced in a study of CD8 T cells in Susac syndrome. To note about this clonotype: As yet, its antigen is unknown.

Points from the study as a whole: The number of individuals included in the study's TCR sequencing and HLA analysis was acknowledged as relatively small.

An amount of RNA that ranged from 0.5 to 1 ug was reverse transcribed with random hexamers. TCRdb redid the calling of the immunoSEQ multiplex PCR reads with MiXCR, one entry per CDR3 protein. This table holds about 200,000 distinct CDR3 sequences, approximately 90% found once. Blood CD8+ and CD4+ T cells underwent high-throughput TCR beta sequencing. The study used treatment-naive patients who had stable or active relapsing-remitting disease as multiple sclerosis controls. Trimming shortened V by 2 bases and J by 6 bases, and 8 bases separated the two germline ends. The CDR3 contains 13 residues. Germline V gene lookup returns CDR1 SGHVS and CDR2 FNYEAQ.

Sequencing used CD8+ T cells from PBMCs. The genes are TRBV7-6 and TRBJ2-1, with D possibly matching TRBD2 (5 bases). The sequence came from a human donor with multiple sclerosis. The CDR3 loop reads CASSLPGVNEQFF. CDR3 nucleotides: TGTGCCAGCAGCTTACCCGGGGTCAATGAGCAGTTCTTC.